This T cell receptor beta chain was observed in a study of T-cell reconstitution after alpha-beta-depleted transplantation in children. Germline V gene data show CDR1 as MNHEY and CDR2 as SVGAGI. The ends were cut back, 2 bases at V and 1 base at J, with 11 bases in the middle. CDR3 size: 15 residues. This clonotype has a count of ten or more. As it was prepared, the TCRbeta library received unique molecular identifiers. TCRdb passed the PCR reads through MiXCR, listing each CDR3 protein once. The sample contains about 690,000 distinct CDR3 sequences, approximately 15% of which appear only once. Here the sequenced sample was PBMCs from the stem cell graft donor, taken from the stem cell graft. The TCR sequence derives from a human donor who donated a stem cell graft to a child with acute myeloid leukemia. The chain links TRBV6-5 to TRBJ2-5; D perhaps matches TRBD2 (6 bases). Here the CDR3 reads CASSYGSGGQETQYF. In DNA, the CDR3 is TGTGCCAGCAGTTACGGGTCCGGGGGCCAAGAGACCCAGTACTTC.